Shown below are 19 T cell receptor beta chains from a single sample sequenced in a study of T cell repertoires in cytomegalovirus infection. TCRdb re-called the reads with MiXCR, one entry per CDR3 protein. Here the sample spans 650,000 to 900,000 distinct CDR3 sequences, roughly 33% being singletons. No antigen is known for these receptors. This specimen consisted of cultured CD8+ T cells from PBMCs, obtained from culture after CMV antigen stimulation. Every receptor here comes from a human donor in good health (CMV status not recorded). Some clones in this sample may be carry-over from other donors' samples.

V and J are TRBV27 and TRBJ2-3; 7 bases are shared with TRBD1. The CDR3 sequence is 15 residues long. With 2 bases clipped from V and 5 bases from J, the junction kept 7 bases outside the gene matches. Germline V gene data show CDR1 as MNHEY and CDR2 as SMNVEV (reference sequence). The CDR3 loop reads CASSLLRGPGDTQYF. CDR3 sequence (DNA): TGTGCCAGCAGTTTACTAAGGGGGCCGGGAGATACGCAGTATTTT.

This clonotype was detected many times. This rearrangement joins TRBV7-8 to TRBJ2-3; TRBD2 is a possible D gene (5 bases). The CDR3 is made up of 14 amino acids. Trimming removed 2 bases from V and 4 bases from J, with 10 bases in between. Germline V gene lookup returns CDR1 SGHVS and CDR2 FQNEAQ. CDR3 bases: TGTGCCAGCAGCTTATATGGTAGCGCAGATACGCAGTATTTT. Protein: CASSLYGSADTQYF.

This chain connects TRBV6-2 or TRBV6-3 to TRBJ1-1; D is unclear. The CDR3 length is 14 residues. Deletions cut 2 bases from V and 2 bases from J, with 9 bases between. Germline CDR1 reads MNHEY; CDR2 reads SVGEGT. CDR3 in DNA: TGTGCCAGCAGTTACGAGACAAGAAACACTGAAGCTTTCTTT. Protein sequence: CASSYETRNTEAFF.

The rearrangement joins TRBV11-3 to TRBJ2-1; the D gene is possibly TRBD2 (7 bases). This CDR3 comprises 16 residues. The V gene's germline CDR1 is SGHNT and CDR2 YENEEA. The V end lost 3 bases, the J end lost 7 bases, and 19 bases lay between the germline ends. CDR3 loop: CASSFGGGGLGNEQFF. The CDR3 DNA follows: TGTGCCAGCAGCTTTGGGGGGGGGGGCCTCGGGAATGAGCAGTTCTTC.

This CDR3 reads CASSFTQVTEAFF. Written as DNA, the CDR3 is TGTGCCAGCAGTTTTACCCAGGTCACTGAAGCTTTCTTT. This chain connects TRBV27 to TRBJ1-1; D ambiguous. The CDR3 runs to 13 residues. Per the germline V gene, CDR1 is MNHEY and CDR2 is SMNVEV (reference sequence). The V and J ends lost 3 bases and 4 bases respectively, with 9 bases between them.

Concerning this clonotype itself: The missing conserved phenylalanine or tryptophan at the end of this CDR3 makes a read error likely. The V gene is TRBV27, the J gene TRBJ2-6; no clear D. Looked up from germline, CDR1 is MNHEY and CDR2 is SMNVEV (reference sequence). Trimming took off 7 bases at V and 2 bases at J, with 9 bases between the two ends. The CDR3 is 14 residues long. CDR3 amino acids: CASKTFAGANVLTS. DNA of the CDR3: TGTGCCAGCAAGACGTTTGCTGGGGCCAACGTCCTGACTTCC.

This clonotype showed up just a few times. The chain employs TRBV4-1 and TRBJ2-3, with a weak D call TRBD1 (5 bases). V was trimmed by 3 bases and J by 2 bases, leaving 9 bases between them. Germline V gene lookup returns CDR1 MGHRA and CDR2 YSYEKL. There are 14 residues in the CDR3. The CDR3 DNA is TGCGCCAGCAGCCAGACAGAGAACACAGATACGCAGTATTTT. This sequence encodes CASSQTENTDTQYF.

The V call is TRBV28, the J call TRBJ2-5, with D possibly called TRBD1 or TRBD2 (5 bases each). The CDR3 contains 15 residues. Per the germline V gene, CDR1 is MDHEN and CDR2 is SYDVKM. V was clipped by 5 bases and J by 2 bases, with 15 bases between them. CDR3 bases: TGTGCCAGCAGTGGGACCCCCAGACGTCAAGAGACCCAGTACTTC. Protein product: CASSGTPRRQETQYF.

The chain recombines TRBV7-9 with TRBJ1-2, with D possibly TRBD1 on 5 matching bases. Germline V gives CDR1 SEHNR, CDR2 FQNEAQ (reference sequence). This CDR3 region has 13 residues. The ends were cut back, 5 bases at V and 3 bases at J, with 10 bases in the middle. CDR3 DNA sequence: TGTGCCAGCAGCCGTCAGGGTTACTATGGCTACACCTTC. It translates to CASSRQGYYGYTF.

This clonotype has only a few counts. The V call is TRBV2, the J call TRBJ1-5; D uncertain. Germline values: CDR1 SNHLY, CDR2 FYNNEI. Trimming pared 2 bases from V and 0 bases from J, leaving 8 bases between. This CDR3 is 15 amino acids long. DNA of the CDR3: TGTGCCAGCAGTGAATGGGAGAATAGCAATCAGCCCCAGCATTTT. This translates into CASSEWENSNQPQHF.

The rearrangement links TRBV9 to TRBJ1-2; tentative D call: TRBD1 (6 bases). Trimming pared 4 bases from V and 5 bases from J, leaving 27 bases between. Germline CDR1 is SGDLS and CDR2 is YYNGEE. The CDR3 extends over 18 amino acids. Here the CDR3 DNA reads TGTGCCAGCAGCCCCCACCCGGTAGGGGGTCTAACACGATATGGCTACACCTTC. Its translation: CASSPHPVGGLTRYGYTF.

The V call is TRBV15, the J call TRBJ2-2; D ambiguous. Deletions cut 0 bases from V and 1 base from J, with 9 bases between. The CDR3 has 16 residues. The germline CDR1 and CDR2 sequences are LNHNV and YYDKDF (reference sequence). In DNA, the CDR3 is TGTGCCACCAGCAGAGACGCGCCGGAGAACACCGGGGAGCTGTTTTTT. Amino acids: CATSRDAPENTGELFF.

The chain uses TRBV19 and TRBJ2-1, with 9 nucleotides matching TRBD2. CDR1 and CDR2 from the germline V gene are LNHDA and SQIVND (reference sequence). V was clipped by 7 bases and J by 4 bases; unmatched bases: 14. The CDR3 totals 17 residues. The CDR3 loop reads CASTGKSSGIPYNEQFF. CDR3 DNA sequence: TGTGCCAGTACCGGGAAATCTAGCGGGATTCCTTACAATGAGCAGTTCTTC.

The rearrangement joins TRBV9 to TRBJ2-2; D not resolved. Germline CDR1 reads SGDLS; CDR2 reads YYNGEE. V was shortened by 0 bases and J by 9 bases, with 3 bases between the two germline ends. CDR3 length equals 11 residues. CDR3 region: CASSVERELFF. The CDR3 DNA follows: TGTGCCAGCAGCGTAGAAAGGGAGCTGTTTTTT.

The chain has TRBV12-3 or TRBV12-4 and TRBJ2-2; TRBD2 is a possible D gene (6 bases). CDR3 length: 16 residues. V dropped 3 bases and J dropped 3 bases, with 14 bases sitting between them. CDR3 nucleotides: TGTGCCAGCAGTTTCAACCGGGACTTATACACCGGGGAGCTGTTTTTT. The encoded protein is CASSFNRDLYTGELFF.

The J gene is TRBJ2-2, the V gene TRBV2; D gene unclear. Trimming took off 2 bases at V and 7 bases at J, with 11 bases between the two ends. This CDR3 is built from 14 residues. CDR1 SNHLY and CDR2 FYNNEI come from the germline V gene. The CDR3 nucleotides are TGTGCCAGCAGTGAAAACGACGGCAGCGGGGAGCTGTTTTTT. Amino acid sequence: CASSENDGSGELFF.

The table lists this clonotype with a few counts. The chain has TRBV27 and TRBJ2-2; no clear D. The V gene's germline CDR1 is MNHEY and CDR2 SMNVEV (reference sequence). The CDR3 covers 14 residues. V gave up 0 bases and J gave up 5 bases, with 7 bases separating them. CDR3: CASSLSLGTGELFF. The CDR3 DNA reads TGTGCCAGCAGTTTATCGTTAGGTACCGGGGAGCTGTTTTTT.

This clonotype was observed a few times. This sequence joins TRBV6-5 and TRBJ1-2, with 9 positions matching TRBD1. Germline values: CDR1 MNHEY, CDR2 SVGAGI. The CDR3 loop spans 17 amino acids. With 0 bases clipped from V and 6 bases from J, the junction kept 11 bases outside the gene matches. CDR3 coding DNA: TGTGCCAGCAGTTACTCGGGACAGGGCCCCCCTCAGGATGGCTACACCTTC. It yields the protein CASSYSGQGPPQDGYTF.

This clonotype was recorded once. Just one base apart from a much larger clone, this may be a read error. V is TRBV28 and J is TRBJ2-7, with 10 bases that match TRBD1. The germline V gene encodes CDR1 MDHEN and CDR2 SYDVKM. CDR3 length: 14 amino acids. CDR3: CTSSRTGGSYEQYV. In nucleotides, the CDR3 is TGTACCAGCAGCAGGACAGGGGGCTCCTACGAGCAGTACGTC.